These 3 T cell receptor beta chains originate from one sample sequenced in a study of OX40 agonist ivuxolimab in advanced cancers. The table came from immunoSEQ multiplex PCR; TCRdb's copy has only in-frame clones and leaves some out. The sample lists 35,000 to 50,000 clones, 88% occurring once. The sequenced sample was CD4+ or CD8+ T cells sorted from blood, obtained in a trial of the OX40 agonist ivuxolimab. All receptors come from an adult with an advanced solid tumor such as melanoma, head and neck, liver or kidney cancer.

The rearrangement uses TRBV6-6 and TRBJ2-5, with 11 positions matching TRBD2. The J call is doubtful: the DNA matches TRBJ2-7 better. Germline-derived CDR1 and CDR2 are MNHNY and SVGAGI (reference sequence). This CDR3 contains 16 residues. CDR3 DNA: TGTGCCAGCAGTTACCCCACTAGCGGGAGCATCCACGAGCAGTACTTC. It yields the protein CASSYPTSGSIHEQYF.

The V gene is TRBV15, the J gene TRBJ1-2; no firm D call. Trimming took 4 bases from V and 2 from J, leaving 14 bases between them. The CDR3 loop spans 15 amino acids. Germline CDR1 is LNHNV and CDR2 is YYDKDF (reference sequence). The CDR3 region has the DNA TGTGCCACCAGCAAAAACGGTCGGCCAAACTATGGCTACACCTTC. Translation: CATSKNGRPNYGYTF.

This sequence joins TRBV7-9 and TRBJ2-1; the D gene is possibly TRBD2 (6 bases). Trimming took off 3 bases at V and 4 bases at J, with 13 bases between the two ends. CDR3 size: 15 residues. The germline gives CDR1 SEHNR, CDR2 FQNEAQ (reference sequence). The CDR3 region has the DNA TGTGCCAGCAGCTTTAGGGTAGCGGAATACAATGAGCAGTTCTTC. Encoded protein: CASSFRVAEYNEQFF.